A single sample is the source of the 24 T cell receptor beta chains below, sequenced in a study of T cells in Graves' hyperthyroidism and ophthalmopathy. Amplified TCR beta CDR3 regions derived from RNA transcripts. HTBI primers drove first-round RT-PCR of the TCR CDR3. MiXCR was run by TCRdb on the multiplex PCR reads, yielding one entry per CDR3 protein. The sample contains hundreds of thousands of distinct CDR3 sequences, approximately 15% of which appear only once. Sequenced: blood. The receptors derive from a man between 18 and 35 years old with Graves' ophthalmopathy.

The chain links TRBV20-1 to TRBJ2-7; D is ambiguous. Trimming shortened V by 4 bases and J by 0 bases, and 13 bases separated the two germline ends. Germline assignment: CDR1 DFQATT and CDR2 SNEGSKA (reference sequence). The CDR3 loop spans 14 amino acids. The CDR3 protein is CSAITIQSSYEQYF. In DNA, the CDR3 is TGCAGTGCTATAACTATCCAAAGCTCCTACGAGCAGTACTTC.

The chain is built from TRBV10-3 and TRBJ2-2; the D is unclear. V lost 2 bases to trimming and J lost 3 bases, with 10 bases between them. The CDR3 loop spans 15 amino acids. Germline CDR1 and CDR2: ENHRY and SYGVKD. CDR3 sequence: CAISETHKDTGELFF. DNA for the CDR3: TGTGCCATCAGTGAGACCCACAAAGACACCGGGGAGCTGTTTTTT.

This clonotype was observed a handful of times. J is TRBJ2-5 and V is TRBV20-1, with 10 positions matching TRBD2. The CDR3 sequence is 17 residues long. Germline loops: CDR1 DFQATT, CDR2 SNEGSKA (reference sequence). CDR3 nucleotides: TGCAGCCAGAAAAATCTAGCGGGAGAGGGGCCTCAAGAGACCCAGTACTTC. It specifies CSQKNLAGEGPQETQYF.

This clonotype was recorded once. The rearrangement joins TRBV5-1 to TRBJ1-4; D unresolved. Deletions cut 2 bases from V and 0 bases from J, with 8 bases between. In germline, CDR1 is SGHRS, CDR2 YFSETQ. CDR3 length equals 15 residues. Written as DNA, the CDR3 is TGCGCCAGCAGCTTCGGATCTTCAACTAATGAAAAACTGTTTTTT. Residues: CASSFGSSTNEKLFF. The full variable domain, rest sourced from reference TRBV5-1 and TRBJ1-4, is KAGVTQTPRYLIKTRGQQVTLSCSPISGHRSVSWYQQTPGQGLQFLFEYFSETQRNKGNFPGRFSGRQFSNSRSEMNVSTLELGDSALYLCASSFGSSTNEKLFFGSGTQLSVL.

This clonotype was observed at least ten times. The chain has TRBV20-1 and TRBJ2-1; D might be TRBD1 (7 bases). The germline CDR1 and CDR2 sequences are DFQATT and SNEGSKA (reference sequence). Trimming stripped 3 bases from V and 5 bases from J, with 23 bases between. CDR3 length: 17 amino acids. The CDR3 DNA reads TGCAGTGCTAGCTGGAGGGGGCGCCCCCTGTCCGACAATGAGCAGTTCTTC. Protein: CSASWRGRPLSDNEQFF.

This clonotype occurred many times. The CDR3 DNA sequence: TGTGCCAGCAGCTTGGGTGGGACTAGCCCCTCGGGGGAGCAGTACTTC. The encoded protein is CASSLGGTSPSGEQYF. This chain uses TRBV5-8 with TRBJ2-7, with 9 positions matching TRBD2. V trimming: 0 bases; J trimming: 7 bases; junction bases outside the gene matches: 11. The CDR3 is made up of 16 amino acids. Looked up from germline, CDR1 is SGHTS and CDR2 is YDEGEE.

The sample holds a few counts of this clonotype. This may be a read error, as it is one base from a much larger clone. The chain employs TRBV20-1 and TRBJ2-5; TRBD1 is a possible D gene (5 bases). The J call may not be correct, given that the DNA end is closer to TRBJ2-1. There are 15 residues in the CDR3. From germline, CDR1 is DFQATT and CDR2 SNEGSKA (reference sequence). This CDR3 reads CSAVSASGLQETQFF. The CDR3 DNA follows: TGCAGTGCCGTCTCCGCCTCAGGGCTCCAAGAGACCCAGTTCTTC.

In this sample, this clonotype turned up once. The chain combines TRBV7-8 with TRBJ1-6; 11 nucleotides agree with TRBD1. Germline CDR1 is SGHVS and CDR2 is FQNEAQ. V shed 2 bases, J shed 10 bases, and the junction held 4 bases outside the gene matches. The CDR3 sequence is 15 residues long. The CDR3 sequence: CASSLRDRGVSPLHF. For the CDR3, the DNA is TGTGCCAGCAGCTTAAGGGACAGGGGGGTATCACCCCTCCACTTT.

This clonotype was counted at least ten times. The J gene is TRBJ2-3, the V gene TRBV15; 10 nucleotides agree with TRBD2. J lost 3 bases, V lost 3 bases, and 6 bases had no gene match. CDR1 is LNHNV and CDR2 is YYDKDF in the germline V gene (reference sequence). This CDR3 contains 16 residues. The CDR3: CATSRAKRGGTDTQYF. The DNA for the CDR3 is TGTGCCACCAGCAGGGCCAAGCGGGGGGGTACAGATACGCAGTATTTT.

This chain uses TRBV7-9 with TRBJ2-7; D might be TRBD1 (7 bases). Trimming took off 3 bases at V and 3 bases at J, with 33 bases between the two ends. The germline CDR1 and CDR2 sequences are SEHNR and FQNEAQ (reference sequence). CDR3 length equals 21 residues. This chain's CDR3 is CASSLIASRGPEGPDYYEQYF. CDR3 coding DNA: TGTGCCAGCAGCTTGATCGCCTCAAGGGGGCCTGAGGGACCGGACTACTACGAGCAGTACTTC.

This clonotype was detected a few times. V is TRBV27 and J is TRBJ1-2, with 7 bases lining up with TRBD1. V was clipped by 2 bases and J by 7 bases; unmatched bases: 7. The CDR3 has 14 residues. Germline loops: CDR1 MNHEY, CDR2 SMNVEV (reference sequence). The CDR3 loop is CASSLQGTDGGYTF. The DNA of the CDR3 is TGTGCCAGCAGTTTACAAGGGACAGATGGTGGCTACACCTTC.

The J gene is TRBJ2-3, the V gene TRBV20-1, with 13 bases lining up with TRBD2. J gave up 5 bases and V 4 bases, and 12 bases lay outside the gene matches. CDR3 length equals 17 residues. In germline, CDR1 is DFQATT, CDR2 SNEGSKA (reference sequence). The CDR3 nucleotides are TGCAGTGCTAAGGGGGGACTAGCGGGAATGGCGGTAGATACGCAGTATTTT. It specifies CSAKGGLAGMAVDTQYF.

This sequence joins TRBV10-1 and TRBJ2-1, with D possibly TRBD2 on 7 matching bases. Germline V gives CDR1 WNHNN, CDR2 SYGVQD (reference sequence). V was clipped by 3 bases and J by 7 bases, with 16 bases between them. The CDR3 is made up of 15 amino acids. The CDR3, as DNA: TGCGCCAGCAGTGAAGGCACAGGGAGGGGGAATGAGCAGTTCTTC. This codes for CASSEGTGRGNEQFF.

The table lists this clonotype with a few counts. The chain links TRBV6-1 to TRBJ1-3; D unclear. This CDR3 contains 14 residues. V was trimmed by 5 bases and J by 4 bases, leaving 12 bases between them. CDR1 is MNHNS and CDR2 is SASEGT in the germline V gene. The CDR3 spells CASSRSSGGNTIYF. The CDR3 DNA sequence: TGTGCCAGCAGTCGTAGCTCGGGGGGAAACACCATATATTTT.

This chain uses TRBV7-2 with TRBJ2-3, with TRBD2 matching over 13 bases. Trimming cost V 4 bases and J 3 bases; bases outside gene matches: 16. The CDR3 length is 20 residues. Germline V gene lookup returns CDR1 SGHTA and CDR2 FQGNSA. In DNA, the CDR3 is TGTGCCAGCAGCTCTCTGGTTGGGACTAGCGGGGTGTTCGCGACAGATACGCAGTATTTT. Translation gives CASSSLVGTSGVFATDTQYF.

This chain uses TRBV12-5 with TRBJ2-1; 8 bases map to TRBD2. The junction had 7 bases not matched to a gene; V was cut back by 6 bases and J by 9 bases. The germline V gene encodes CDR1 LGHNT and CDR2 FRNRAP. The CDR3 loop spans 13 amino acids. CDR3 loop: CASGQTSEVEQFF. CDR3 in DNA: TGTGCTAGTGGCCAGACTAGCGAGGTTGAGCAGTTCTTC.

This clonotype showed up many times. The rearrangement links TRBV5-6 to TRBJ2-3, with D hard to call. The CDR3 sequence is 14 residues long. Trimming pared 0 bases from V and 6 bases from J, leaving 11 bases between. CDR1 and CDR2 (germline): SGHDT, YYEEEE. The CDR3: CASSLVGSGDTQYF. In nucleotides, the CDR3 is TGTGCCAGCAGCTTGGTCGGGTCCGGGGATACGCAGTATTTT.

The J gene is TRBJ1-5, the V gene TRBV19, with a tentative D call TRBD1 (5 bases). CDR1 and CDR2 from the germline V gene are LNHDA and SQIVND (reference sequence). V shed 3 bases and J shed 3 bases, with 9 bases lying between them. The CDR3 contains 14 residues. The CDR3: CASSMRGPNQPQHF. The CDR3 region has the DNA TGTGCCAGTAGTATGAGGGGCCCCAATCAGCCCCAGCATTTT. The entire variable domain, with the rest obtained from reference TRBV19 and TRBJ1-5, is as follows: DGGITQSPKYLFRKEGQNVTLSCEQNLNHDAMYWYRQDPGQGLRLIYYSQIVNDFQKGDIAEGYSVSREKKESFPLTVTSAQKNPTAFYLCASSMRGPNQPQHFGDGTRLSIL.

This clonotype was seen at least ten times. The chain has TRBV12-5 and TRBJ2-2, with 7 bases fitting TRBD2. After removal of 3 bases from V and 7 bases from J, the junction contained 5 bases not matched to a gene. The germline V gene has CDR1 LGHNT and CDR2 FRNRAP. This CDR3 has 14 amino acids. DNA for the CDR3: TGTGCTAGTGGTTTCCTAGCGGTCCACGGGGAGCTGTTTTTT. Protein sequence: CASGFLAVHGELFF.

This clonotype was counted many times. The CDR3: CASSQDLGKNIQYF. CDR3 in DNA: TGTGCCAGCAGCCAAGACCTAGGGAAAAACATTCAGTACTTC. J is TRBJ2-4 and V is TRBV3-1, with D unclear. Germline lookup yields CDR1 LGHDT and CDR2 YNNKEL (reference sequence). V gave up 0 bases and J gave up 4 bases, with 7 bases separating them. The CDR3 is 14 amino acids.

This clonotype appeared a few times. The V call is TRBV11-2, the J call TRBJ2-7, with 9 bases fitting TRBD2. The V gene's germline CDR1 is SGHAT and CDR2 FQNNGV. Losses at the gene ends were 2 bases for V and 6 bases for J; bases not matched to a gene: 5. This CDR3 comprises 14 residues. CDR3: CASSLSGGNCEQYF. CDR3 nucleotide sequence: TGTGCCAGCAGCTTAAGCGGGGGGAACTGCGAGCAGTACTTC. The complete variable domain, with remaining parts taken from reference TRBV11-2 and TRBJ2-7, reads EAGVAQSPRYKIIEKRQSVAFWCNPISGHATLYWYQQILGQGPKLLIQFQNNGVVDDSQLPKDRFSAERLKGVDSTLKIQPAKLEDSAVYLCASSLSGGNCEQYFGPGTRLTVT.

This clonotype was recorded a few times. The chain carries TRBV6-1 and TRBJ1-2, with 9 bases identical to TRBD1. The CDR3 is 14 residues long. Germline CDR1 is MNHNS and CDR2 is SASEGT. The junction had 8 bases not matched to a gene; V was cut back by 5 bases and J by 7 bases. The CDR3 spells CASSTPGQGAGYTF. The DNA for the CDR3 is TGTGCCAGCAGTACTCCGGGACAGGGCGCTGGCTACACCTTC.

This clonotype was counted ten times or more. In DNA, the CDR3 is TGTGCCAGCAATCCCTACGACAGGGGCTCTTACGAGCAGTACTTC. Translated, it gives CASNPYDRGSYEQYF. The chain employs TRBV7-8 and TRBJ2-7; TRBD1 agrees at 8 bases. V lost 7 bases to trimming and J lost 4 bases; unmatched junction nucleotides: 12. The germline gives CDR1 SGHVS, CDR2 FQNEAQ. The CDR3 loop spans 15 amino acids.

The rearrangement joins TRBV10-1 to TRBJ1-1; D unresolved. CDR3 length: 14 amino acids. CDR1 is WNHNN and CDR2 is SYGVQD in the germline V gene (reference sequence). Trimming left V 0 bases short and J 1 base short, with 6 bases between. CDR3 bases: TGCGCCAGCAGTGAGTCCAGAGGGAACACTGAAGCTTTCTTT. This encodes CASSESRGNTEAFF.